What follows are 4 T cell receptor beta chains derived from one specimen sequenced in a study of blood T cell repertoires in COVID-19. TCRdb's copy holds only in-frame clones and misses some; the assay was immunoSEQ multiplex PCR. The data contain 250,000 or so clones, about 85% of them singletons. The sample was peripheral blood. Receptors originate from a young man with active or convalescent COVID-19.

J is TRBJ2-2 and V is TRBV5-1; D uncertain. There are 14 residues in the CDR3. V shed 0 bases and J shed 3 bases, with 6 bases lying between them. Germline V gives CDR1 SGHRS, CDR2 YFSETQ. Here the CDR3 reads CASSLVSHTGELFF. The DNA for the CDR3 is TGCGCCAGCAGCTTGGTAAGCCACACCGGGGAGCTGTTTTTT.

The chain couples TRBV6-5 to TRBJ2-5; maybe TRBD1 (5 bases). V lost 6 bases and J lost 2, with 10 bases in between. This CDR3 region has 13 residues. Germline V CDR1 and CDR2: MNHEY, SVGAGI. The CDR3 is CASSRTGQETQYF. The CDR3 coding sequence is TGTGCCAGCAGCCGAACAGGACAAGAGACCCAGTACTTC.

The chain carries TRBV28 and TRBJ2-7, with TRBD2 as a possible D gene (5 bases). Germline values: CDR1 MDHEN, CDR2 SYDVKM. The CDR3 contains 12 residues. V was trimmed by 6 bases and J by 4 bases, leaving 10 bases between them. CDR3 DNA sequence: TGTGCCAGCAGCAGGAGGCTGTACGAGCAGTACTTC. Translating it yields CASSRRLYEQYF.

The rearrangement uses TRBV11-2 and TRBJ1-6, with 9 positions matching TRBD1. Germline trimming cut 8 bases from V and 10 bases from J; bases unmatched to any gene: 6. In germline, CDR1 is SGHAT, CDR2 FQNNGV. CDR3 length: 13 residues. CDR3 DNA: TGTGCCAGCGAGGGACAGGGTGACTCACCCCTCCACTTT. Its protein product is CASEGQGDSPLHF.